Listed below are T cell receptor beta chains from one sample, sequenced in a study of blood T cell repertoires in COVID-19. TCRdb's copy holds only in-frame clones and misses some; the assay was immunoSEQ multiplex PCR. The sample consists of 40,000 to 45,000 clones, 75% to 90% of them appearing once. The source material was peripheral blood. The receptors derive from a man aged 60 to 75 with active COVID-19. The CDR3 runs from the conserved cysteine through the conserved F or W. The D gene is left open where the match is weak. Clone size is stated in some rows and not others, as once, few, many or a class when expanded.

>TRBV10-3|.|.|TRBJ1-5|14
TGTGCCATCAGTGCATCAGGGGGCAATCAGCCCCAGCATTTT
CAISASGGNQPQHF
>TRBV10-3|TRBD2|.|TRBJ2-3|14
TGTGCCATCAGTGGGAATAGCGGGGGCGATACGCAGTATTTT
CAISGNSGGDTQYF
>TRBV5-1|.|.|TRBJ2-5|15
TGCGCCAGCAGCTTGGAAAGCTCCCGGTGGGAGACCCAGTACTTC
CASSLESSRWETQYF
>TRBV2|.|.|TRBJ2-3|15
TGTGCCACCCCGAGCACGGGAGACGCGAGAGATACGCAGTATTTT
CATPSTGDARDTQYF
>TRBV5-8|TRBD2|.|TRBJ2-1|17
TGTGCCAGCAGCTTCACCGGGACTAGCGGGGACTACAATGAGCAGTTCTTC
CASSFTGTSGDYNEQFF
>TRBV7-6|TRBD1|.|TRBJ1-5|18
TGTGCCAGCAGCTTAGCGCCAATACAGGGGACTAGCAATCAGCCCCAGCATTTT
CASSLAPIQGTSNQPQHF
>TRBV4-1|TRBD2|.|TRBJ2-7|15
TGCGCCAGCAGCCAAGATACCGCGGGAGCCTACGAGCAGTACTTC
CASSQDTAGAYEQYF
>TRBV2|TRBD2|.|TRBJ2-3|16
TGTGCCAGCTCCCGGGAGGGCCCGTGGGTTACAGATACGCAGTATTTT
CASSREGPWVTDTQYF
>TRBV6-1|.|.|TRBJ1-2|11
TGTGCCAGCAGTGACCTCTATGGCTACACCTTC
CASSDLYGYTF
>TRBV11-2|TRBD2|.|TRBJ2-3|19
TGTGCCAGCAGCTCCCTACTCCCGACTAGCGGGAGGGCCTCACATACGCAGTATTTT
CASSSLLPTSGRASHTQYF
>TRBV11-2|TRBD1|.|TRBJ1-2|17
TGTGCCAGCAGCTTAGGAAGGGGGCGAACCCCGAACTATGGCTACACCTTC
CASSLGRGRTPNYGYTF
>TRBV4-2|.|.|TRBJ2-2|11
TGTGCCAGCAGCGGCGGCGGGGAGCTGTTTTTT
CASSGGGELFF
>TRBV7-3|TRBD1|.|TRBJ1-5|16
TGTGCCAGCAGCTTAAAACAGGGGGCTGGATGGCAGCCCCAGCATTTT
CASSLKQGAGWQPQHF
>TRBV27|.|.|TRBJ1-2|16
TGTGCCAGCAGTTTATCAAGAGGGAGGGGAAACTATGGCTACACCTTC
CASSLSRGRGNYGYTF
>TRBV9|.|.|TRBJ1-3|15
TGTGCCAGCAGCGTGGACAGCCTCTCTGGAAACACCATATATTTT
CASSVDSLSGNTIYF
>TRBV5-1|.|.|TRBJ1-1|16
TGCGCCAGCAGCTTCGGTGGAGCTATCGCGGGCACTGAAGCTTTCTTT
CASSFGGAIAGTEAFF
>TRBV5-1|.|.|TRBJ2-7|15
TGCGCCAGCAGCTTGGGGCCAACTAGACGCTACGAGCAGTACTTC
CASSLGPTRRYEQYF
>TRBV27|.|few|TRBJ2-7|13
TGTGCCAGCAGTTTGCGGGGGCCCTACGAGCAGTACTTC
CASSLRGPYEQYF
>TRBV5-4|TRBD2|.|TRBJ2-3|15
TGTGCCAGCAGCTCTGAGCGGGAGTGGTCAGATACGCAGTATTTT
CASSSEREWSDTQYF
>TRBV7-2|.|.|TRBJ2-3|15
TGTGCCAGCAGCTTATTCCGGACTAGCACAGATACGCAGTATTTT
CASSLFRTSTDTQYF
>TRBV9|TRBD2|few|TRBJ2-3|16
TGTGCCAGCAGCGTAGAGAGCGGGAGTAGGACAGATACGCAGTATTTT
CASSVESGSRTDTQYF